Listed here are 18 T cell receptor beta chains from one sample, sequenced in a study of blood T cell repertoires in COVID-19. TCRdb keeps only in-frame clones here, not all; method: immunoSEQ multiplex PCR. Among under 95,000 clones, roughly 88% were seen once, and the ten largest hold 31%. Sequencing was carried out using peripheral blood. Receptors originate from a woman of 80 years or more with active or convalescent COVID-19.

This chain connects TRBV11-2 to TRBJ2-7; the match to TRBD2 covers 12 bases. CDR1 is SGHAT, CDR2 FQNNGV, per germline. Trimming at V came to 4 bases and at J to 4 bases, leaving 8 bases not matched to a gene. The CDR3 totals 16 residues. CDR3 protein: CASSSPLAGGLYEQYF. The CDR3 DNA reads TGTGCCAGCAGCTCCCCGCTAGCGGGAGGGTTGTACGAGCAGTACTTC.

The genes are TRBV6-1 and TRBJ1-1; TRBD1 matches 7 bases. Germline V CDR1 and CDR2: MNHNS, SASEGT. The ends lost 0 bases at V and 5 bases at J; junction bases unmatched: 3. This CDR3 is built from 14 residues. CDR3 sequence: CASSEAGGYTEAFF. CDR3 bases: TGTGCCAGCAGTGAAGCAGGGGGCTATACTGAAGCTTTCTTT.

CDR3 sequence (DNA): TGTGCCAGCAGCGTACTAGCGGGAGACAATGAGCAGTTCTTC. Its translation is CASSVLAGDNEQFF. The rearrangement uses TRBV9 and TRBJ2-1, with 10 bases matching TRBD2. Germline V gene lookup returns CDR1 SGDLS and CDR2 YYNGEE. This CDR3 comprises 14 residues. V trimming: 1 base; J trimming: 5 bases; junction bases outside the gene matches: 0.

The CDR3 region is CASSLRVVNEKLFF. CDR3 DNA: TGTGCCAGCAGCCTCAGGGTGGTTAATGAAAAACTGTTTTTT. The rearrangement uses TRBV7-8 and TRBJ1-4, with D perhaps matching TRBD1 (5 bases). The CDR3 spans 14 residues. V was clipped by 5 bases and J by 4 bases, with 11 bases between them. Germline values: CDR1 SGHVS, CDR2 FQNEAQ.

The V and J genes are TRBV2 and TRBJ2-5; the D gene is possibly TRBD2 (5 bases). Per germline, CDR1 SNHLY and CDR2 FYNNEI. The CDR3 is 14 residues long. V was trimmed by 0 bases and J by 5 bases, leaving 10 bases between them. CDR3 residues: CASSEALRGETQYF. Here the CDR3 DNA reads TGTGCCAGCAGTGAAGCGCTTCGAGGGGAGACCCAGTACTTC.

The chain uses TRBV5-1 and TRBJ1-1; tentative D call: TRBD1 (5 bases). Germline CDR1 and CDR2: SGHRS and YFSETQ. V lost 4 bases to trimming and J lost 0 bases, with 19 bases between them. This CDR3 is 17 amino acids long. The CDR3 loop is CASSMEGLPLMNTEAFF. The CDR3 DNA reads TGCGCCAGCAGCATGGAGGGACTCCCCCTTATGAACACTGAAGCTTTCTTT.

The CDR3 DNA reads TGCGCCAGCAGCCAAGATGAAGGGCTTCGGGGTACGCAGTATTTT. Its protein is CASSQDEGLRGTQYF. J is TRBJ2-3 and V is TRBV4-1; tentatively, D is TRBD2 (5 bases). With 0 bases removed from V and 8 bases from J, the gap between germline ends came to 15 bases. CDR1 MGHRA and CDR2 YSYEKL come from the germline V gene. The length of the CDR3 is 15 residues.

This clone was seen once. The chain couples TRBV28 to TRBJ2-1, with 9 bases aligning to TRBD2. J gave up 1 base and V 4 bases, and 11 bases lay outside the gene matches. Germline-derived CDR1 and CDR2 are MDHEN and SYDVKM. The CDR3 covers 18 residues. CDR3 bases: TGTGCCAGCAGTTCCCAGGGCGGGAGGGCCGGGTCCTACAATGAGCAGTTCTTC. This gives the protein CASSSQGGRAGSYNEQFF.

The chain combines TRBV4-1 with TRBJ2-1; 9 nucleotides line up with TRBD2. Germline values: CDR1 MGHRA, CDR2 YSYEKL. The CDR3 covers 18 residues. After removal of 0 bases from V and 6 bases from J, the junction contained 12 bases not matched to a gene. In DNA form, the CDR3 reads TGCGCCAGCAGCCAAGATCTTCGCCTAGCGGGGACCACCAATGAGCAGTTCTTC. Amino acids: CASSQDLRLAGTTNEQFF.

This chain uses TRBV7-6 with TRBJ2-2; 9 bases are a match to TRBD2. Germline CDR1 reads SGHVS; CDR2 reads FNYEAQ. The J segment lost 2 bases and the V segment lost 7 bases, leaving 8 bases of the junction unmatched. The CDR3 has 16 amino acids. CDR3 in amino acids: CASNLGAGGNTGELFF. DNA for the CDR3: TGTGCCAGCAACCTGGGAGCGGGGGGAAACACCGGGGAGCTGTTTTTT.

The chain employs TRBV6-5 and TRBJ1-2; D gene unclear. The CDR3 consists of 14 residues. The germline V and J ends were trimmed by 8 bases and 4 bases, with 17 bases remaining between them. The germline CDR1 and CDR2 sequences are MNHEY and SVGAGI. The CDR3 here is CASSSRGPSYGYTF. The DNA of the CDR3 is TGTGCCAGCTCCAGTCGAGGGCCCTCCTATGGCTACACCTTC.

The chain has TRBV28 and TRBJ1-5; D is possibly TRBD1 (5 bases). The CDR3 totals 15 residues. The V and J ends lost 6 bases and 4 bases respectively, with 16 bases between them. Germline V CDR1 and CDR2: MDHEN, SYDVKM. The CDR3: CASRMALGGNQPQHF. CDR3 DNA: TGTGCCAGCAGAATGGCCTTGGGGGGGAATCAGCCCCAGCATTTT.

This clone showed up just once. The chain joins TRBV6-1 to TRBJ2-1; TRBD2 is a possible D gene (5 bases). V was pared by 2 bases and J by 2 bases, with 7 bases between. Germline CDR1 MNHNS, CDR2 SASEGT. This CDR3 has 14 residues. The CDR3 sequence: CASSERRTYNEQFF. Here the CDR3 DNA reads TGTGCCAGCAGTGAAAGGAGGACCTACAATGAGCAGTTCTTC.

This chain uses TRBV9 with TRBJ1-2, with 7 bases aligning to TRBD1. The CDR3 spans 16 residues. Germline-derived CDR1 and CDR2 are SGDLS and YYNGEE. V was pared by 4 bases and J by 2 bases, with 11 bases of the junction left unmatched. The CDR3 DNA sequence: TGTGCCAGCAGCCCAGGCGGGATACAGGGGAACTATGGCTACACCTTC. It translates to CASSPGGIQGNYGYTF.

This clone was detected only a few times. The gene calls are TRBV6-1 and TRBJ1-1, with unresolved D. CDR1 and CDR2 from the germline V gene are MNHNS and SASEGT. CDR3 length equals 14 residues. V was clipped by 3 bases and J by 2 bases, with 10 bases between them. CDR3 coding DNA: TGTGCCAGCAGTGACCCGGGAAGAAACACTGAAGCTTTCTTT. Amino acid sequence: CASSDPGRNTEAFF.

The chain joins TRBV9 to TRBJ2-2; 7 nucleotides line up with TRBD1. J gave up 3 bases and V 1 base, and 3 bases lay outside the gene matches. Germline V gene data show CDR1 as SGDLS and CDR2 as YYNGEE. The CDR3 contains 15 residues. CDR3 sequence reads: CASSVRQGDTGELFF. Written as DNA, the CDR3 is TGTGCCAGCAGCGTAAGGCAGGGGGACACCGGGGAGCTGTTTTTT.

The V and J genes are TRBV18 and TRBJ2-7; 7 bases line up with TRBD1. The CDR3 length is 14 residues. Germline lookup yields CDR1 KGHSH and CDR2 LQKENI. With V trimmed by 2 bases and J by 5 bases, 6 bases remained unmatched. The CDR3 sequence is CASSPATGLHEQYF. CDR3 bases: TGTGCCAGCTCACCAGCGACAGGGCTCCACGAGCAGTACTTC.

V gene TRBV6-5 combines with J gene TRBJ2-1; 11 nucleotides align to TRBD1. CDR1 is MNHEY, CDR2 SVGAGI, per germline. V trimming: 6 bases; J trimming: 3 bases; junction bases outside the gene matches: 1. CDR3 length: 14 residues. Written as DNA, the CDR3 is TGTGCCAGCAGAGGGACAGGGGGCTACAATGAGCAGTTCTTC. Translation gives CASRGTGGYNEQFF.